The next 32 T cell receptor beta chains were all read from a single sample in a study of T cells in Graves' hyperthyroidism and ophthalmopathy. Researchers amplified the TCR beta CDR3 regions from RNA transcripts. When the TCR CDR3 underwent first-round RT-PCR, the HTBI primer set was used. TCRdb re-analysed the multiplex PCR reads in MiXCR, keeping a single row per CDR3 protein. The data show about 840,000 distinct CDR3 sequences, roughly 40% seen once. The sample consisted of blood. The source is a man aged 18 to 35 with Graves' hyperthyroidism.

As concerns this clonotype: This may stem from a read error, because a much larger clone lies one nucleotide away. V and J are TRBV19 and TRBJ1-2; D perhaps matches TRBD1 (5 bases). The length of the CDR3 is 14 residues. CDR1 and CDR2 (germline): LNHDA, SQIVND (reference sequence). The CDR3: CAGSISQGGYGYTF. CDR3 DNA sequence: TGTGCCGGTAGTATCTCCCAGGGCGGCTATGGCTACACCTTC.

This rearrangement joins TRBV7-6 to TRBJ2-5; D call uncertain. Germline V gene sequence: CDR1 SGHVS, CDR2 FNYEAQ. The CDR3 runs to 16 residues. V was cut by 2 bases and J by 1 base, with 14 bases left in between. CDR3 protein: CASSLYVAVGQETQYF. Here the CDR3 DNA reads TGTGCCAGCAGCTTATATGTGGCAGTCGGCCAAGAGACCCAGTACTTC.

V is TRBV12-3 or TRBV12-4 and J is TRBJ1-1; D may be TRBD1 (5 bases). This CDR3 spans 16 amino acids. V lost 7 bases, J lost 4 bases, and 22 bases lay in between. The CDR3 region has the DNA TGTGCCAGCACCCAGAAGGGGCATTCCTTCGGCACTGAAGCTTTCTTT. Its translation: CASTQKGHSFGTEAFF.

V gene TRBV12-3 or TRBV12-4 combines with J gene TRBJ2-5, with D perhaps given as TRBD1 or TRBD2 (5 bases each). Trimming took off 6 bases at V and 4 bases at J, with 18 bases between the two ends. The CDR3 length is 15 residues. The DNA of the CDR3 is TGTGCCAGCAGCCAGGTGCTCGCTGGGGGAGAGACCCAGTACTTC. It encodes CASSQVLAGGETQYF.

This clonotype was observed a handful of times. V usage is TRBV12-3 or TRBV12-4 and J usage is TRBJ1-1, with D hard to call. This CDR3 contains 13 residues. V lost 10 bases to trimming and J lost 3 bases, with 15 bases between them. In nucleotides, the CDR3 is TGTGCCATCCGGACCGAGGAGCACACTGAAGCTTTCTTT. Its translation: CAIRTEEHTEAFF.

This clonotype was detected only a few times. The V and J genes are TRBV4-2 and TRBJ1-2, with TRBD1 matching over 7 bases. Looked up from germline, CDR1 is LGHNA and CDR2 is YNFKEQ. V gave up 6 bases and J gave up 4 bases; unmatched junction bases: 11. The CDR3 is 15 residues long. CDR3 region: CASSYSVTGTYGYTF. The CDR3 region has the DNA TGTGCCAGCAGTTACTCGGTGACAGGGACCTATGGCTACACCTTC.

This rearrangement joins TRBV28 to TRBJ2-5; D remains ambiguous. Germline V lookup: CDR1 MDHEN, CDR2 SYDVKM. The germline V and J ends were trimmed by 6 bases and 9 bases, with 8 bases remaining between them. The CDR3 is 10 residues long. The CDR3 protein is CASRGMAQYF. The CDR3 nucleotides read TGTGCCAGCAGGGGCATGGCCCAGTACTTC.

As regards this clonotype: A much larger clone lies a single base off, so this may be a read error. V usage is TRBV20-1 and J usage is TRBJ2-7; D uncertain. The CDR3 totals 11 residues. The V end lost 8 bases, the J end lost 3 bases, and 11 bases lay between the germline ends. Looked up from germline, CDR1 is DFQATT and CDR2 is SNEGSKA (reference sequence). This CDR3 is CSSNLYYEQYF. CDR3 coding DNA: TGCAGTTCTAACCTATACTACGAGCAGTACTTC.

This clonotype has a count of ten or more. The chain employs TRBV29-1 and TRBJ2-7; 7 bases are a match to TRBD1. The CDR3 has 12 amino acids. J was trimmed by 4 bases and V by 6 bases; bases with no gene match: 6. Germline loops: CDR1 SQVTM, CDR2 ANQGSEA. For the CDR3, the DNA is TGCAGCGTCATCCGGGACAGTTACGAGCAGTACTTC. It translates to CSVIRDSYEQYF.

CDR3 DNA sequence: TGTGCCAACCCCAATCAGCCCCAGCATTTT. Encoded protein: CANPNQPQHF. The chain is built from TRBV10-3 and TRBJ1-5; D gene uncertain. The CDR3 is 10 amino acids. Trimming removed 10 bases at V and 3 bases at J, with 4 bases between. CDR1 is ENHRY and CDR2 is SYGVKD in the germline V gene.

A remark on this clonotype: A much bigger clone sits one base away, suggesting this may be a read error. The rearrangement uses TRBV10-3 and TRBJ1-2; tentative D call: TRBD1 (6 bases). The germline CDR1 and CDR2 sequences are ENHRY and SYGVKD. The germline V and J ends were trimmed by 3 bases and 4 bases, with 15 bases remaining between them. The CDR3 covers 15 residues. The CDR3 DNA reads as TGTGCCATCAGTGAAGACAGGAACAGTCTCTATGGCTACACCTTC. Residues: CAISEDRNSLYGYTF.

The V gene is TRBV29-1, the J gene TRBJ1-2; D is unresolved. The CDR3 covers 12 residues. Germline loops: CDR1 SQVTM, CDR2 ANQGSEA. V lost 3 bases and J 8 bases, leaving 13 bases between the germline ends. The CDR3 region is CSVDSTEEGYTF. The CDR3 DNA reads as TGCAGCGTTGATTCCACAGAAGAGGGCTACACCTTC.

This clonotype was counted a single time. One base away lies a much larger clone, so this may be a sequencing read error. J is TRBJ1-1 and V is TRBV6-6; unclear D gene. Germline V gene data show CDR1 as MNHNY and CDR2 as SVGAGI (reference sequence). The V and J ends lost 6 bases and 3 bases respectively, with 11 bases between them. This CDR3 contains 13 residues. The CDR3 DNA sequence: TGTGCCAGCAGCCAGAGGGAGGACACTGAAGCTTTCTTT. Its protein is CASSQREDTEAFF.

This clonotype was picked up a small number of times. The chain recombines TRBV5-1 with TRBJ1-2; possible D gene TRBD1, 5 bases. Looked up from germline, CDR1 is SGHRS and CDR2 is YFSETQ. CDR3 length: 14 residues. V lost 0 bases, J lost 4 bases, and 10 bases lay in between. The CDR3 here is CASSLEGRVYGYTF. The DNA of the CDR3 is TGCGCCAGCAGCTTGGAGGGCAGGGTCTATGGCTACACCTTC.

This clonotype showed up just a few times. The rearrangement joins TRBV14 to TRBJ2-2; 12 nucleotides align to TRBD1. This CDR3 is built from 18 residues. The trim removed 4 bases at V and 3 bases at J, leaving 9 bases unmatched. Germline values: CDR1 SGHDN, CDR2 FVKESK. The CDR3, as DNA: TGTGCCAGCAGCCGACGACCGGGACAGGGGGCTTACACCGGGGAGCTGTTTTTT. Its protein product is CASSRRPGQGAYTGELFF.

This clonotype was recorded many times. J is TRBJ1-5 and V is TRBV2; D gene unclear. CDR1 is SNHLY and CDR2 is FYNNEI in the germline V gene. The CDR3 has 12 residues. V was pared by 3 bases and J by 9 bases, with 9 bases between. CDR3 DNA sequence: TGTGCCAGCAGTGATTCGGTCAGGCCCCAGCATTTT. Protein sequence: CASSDSVRPQHF.

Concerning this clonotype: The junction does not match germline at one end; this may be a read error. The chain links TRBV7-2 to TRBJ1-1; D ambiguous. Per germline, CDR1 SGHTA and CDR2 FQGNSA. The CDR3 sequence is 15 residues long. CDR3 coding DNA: TGCGCCAGCAGCCAAGACTGGGTTGGGAACACTGAAGCTTTCTTT. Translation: CASSQDWVGNTEAFF. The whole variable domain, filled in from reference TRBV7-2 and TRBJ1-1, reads GAGVSQSPSNKVTEKGKDVELRCDPISGHTALYWYRQSLGQGLEFLIYFQGNSAPDKSGLPSDRFSAERTGGSVSTLTIQRTQQEDSAVYLCASSQDWVGNTEAFFGQGTRLTVV.

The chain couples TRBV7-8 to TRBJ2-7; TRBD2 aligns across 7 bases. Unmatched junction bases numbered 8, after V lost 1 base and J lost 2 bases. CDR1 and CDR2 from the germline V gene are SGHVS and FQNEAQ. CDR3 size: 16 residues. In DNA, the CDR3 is TGTGCCAGCAGCTTAGATCTGGGGGGGATCCCCTACGAGCAGTACTTC. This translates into CASSLDLGGIPYEQYF.

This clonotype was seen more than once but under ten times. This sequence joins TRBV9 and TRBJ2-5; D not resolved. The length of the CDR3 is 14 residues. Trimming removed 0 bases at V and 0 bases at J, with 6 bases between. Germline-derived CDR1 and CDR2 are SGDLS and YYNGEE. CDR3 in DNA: TGTGCCAGCAGCGTAGATGGGGACCAAGAGACCCAGTACTTC. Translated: CASSVDGDQETQYF.

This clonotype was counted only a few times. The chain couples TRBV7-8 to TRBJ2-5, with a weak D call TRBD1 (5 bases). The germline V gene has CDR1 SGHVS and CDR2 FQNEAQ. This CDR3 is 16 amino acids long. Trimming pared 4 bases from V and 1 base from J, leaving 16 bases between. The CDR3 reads CASSSRTRQLQETQYF. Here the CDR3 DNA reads TGTGCCAGCAGCTCCCGCACTCGACAGCTCCAAGAGACCCAGTACTTC.

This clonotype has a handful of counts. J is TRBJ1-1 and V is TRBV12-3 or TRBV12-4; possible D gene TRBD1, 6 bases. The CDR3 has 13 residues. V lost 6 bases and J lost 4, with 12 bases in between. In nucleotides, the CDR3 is TGTGCCAGCAGGGACAGTGGAACCACTGAAGCTTTCTTT. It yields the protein CASRDSGTTEAFF.

CDR3 DNA sequence: TGTGCCAGCAGCTTATGGACCGGACTCAGCTCTACCTACGAGCAGTACTTC. As protein: CASSLWTGLSSTYEQYF. This chain connects TRBV14 to TRBJ2-7, with D perhaps matching TRBD2 (5 bases). The CDR3 runs to 17 residues. Trimming took off 5 bases at V and 2 bases at J, with 22 bases between the two ends. The V gene's germline CDR1 is SGHDN and CDR2 FVKESK.

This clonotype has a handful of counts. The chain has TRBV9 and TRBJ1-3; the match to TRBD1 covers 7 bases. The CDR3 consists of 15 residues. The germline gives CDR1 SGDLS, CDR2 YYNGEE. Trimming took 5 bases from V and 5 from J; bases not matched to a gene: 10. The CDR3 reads CASRDHRGLRNTIYF. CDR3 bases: TGTGCCAGCAGGGATCACAGGGGCTTGAGAAACACCATATATTTT.

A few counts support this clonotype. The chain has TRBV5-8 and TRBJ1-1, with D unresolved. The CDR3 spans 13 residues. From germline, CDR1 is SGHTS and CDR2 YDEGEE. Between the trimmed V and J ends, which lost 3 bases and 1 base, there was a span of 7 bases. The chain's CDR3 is CASSSVTNTEAFF. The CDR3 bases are TGTGCCAGCAGCTCCGTTACGAACACTGAAGCTTTCTTT.

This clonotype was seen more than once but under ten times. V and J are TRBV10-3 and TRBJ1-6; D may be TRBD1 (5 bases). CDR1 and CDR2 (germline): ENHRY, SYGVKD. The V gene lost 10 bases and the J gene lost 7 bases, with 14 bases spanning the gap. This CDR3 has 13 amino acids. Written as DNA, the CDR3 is TGTGCCAGCACGGGACGGTACAATTCACCCCTCCACTTT. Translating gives CASTGRYNSPLHF.

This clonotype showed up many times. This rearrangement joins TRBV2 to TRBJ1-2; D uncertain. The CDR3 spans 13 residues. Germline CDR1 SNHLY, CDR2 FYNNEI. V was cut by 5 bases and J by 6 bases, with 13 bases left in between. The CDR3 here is CASSFLRSDGYTF. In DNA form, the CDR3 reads TGTGCCAGCAGTTTTCTTCGGAGCGATGGCTACACCTTC.

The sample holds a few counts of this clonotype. CDR3 region: CASSTQQGSPLHF. In DNA form, the CDR3 reads TGTGCCAGCAGTACCCAACAGGGTTCACCCCTCCACTTT. This chain connects TRBV25-1 to TRBJ1-6, with D possibly being TRBD1 (6 bases). Germline-derived CDR1 and CDR2 are MGHDK and SYGVNS. V shed 5 bases and J shed 9 bases, with 11 bases lying between them. CDR3 length equals 13 residues.

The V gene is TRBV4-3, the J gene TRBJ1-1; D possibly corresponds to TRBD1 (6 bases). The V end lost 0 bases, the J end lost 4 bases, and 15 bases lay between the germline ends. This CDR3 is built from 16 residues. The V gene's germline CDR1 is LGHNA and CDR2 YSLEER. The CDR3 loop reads CASSQDRVQGGTEAFF. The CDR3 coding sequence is TGCGCCAGCAGCCAAGATAGGGTACAGGGAGGCACTGAAGCTTTCTTT.

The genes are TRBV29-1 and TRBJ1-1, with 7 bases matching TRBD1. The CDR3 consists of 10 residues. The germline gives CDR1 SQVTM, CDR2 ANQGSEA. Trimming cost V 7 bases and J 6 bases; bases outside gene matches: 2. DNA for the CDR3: TGCAGCGACAGGGGATCTGAAGCTTTCTTT. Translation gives CSDRGSEAFF.

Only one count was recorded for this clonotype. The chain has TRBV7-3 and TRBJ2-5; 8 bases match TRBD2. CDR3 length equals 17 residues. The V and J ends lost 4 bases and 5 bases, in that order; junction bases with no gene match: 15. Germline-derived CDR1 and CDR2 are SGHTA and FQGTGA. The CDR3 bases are TGTGCCAGCAGCTCCATCGGGACTAGAAACACCGGGGAGACCCAGTACTTC. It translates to CASSSIGTRNTGETQYF.

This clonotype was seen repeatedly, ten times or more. CDR3 coding DNA: TGTGCCAGCAGCTCAGGGGCGGGCGGCTACACCTTC. Its protein product is CASSSGAGGYTF. The chain uses TRBV12-3 or TRBV12-4 and TRBJ1-2, with D possibly being TRBD1 (6 bases). CDR3 length: 12 amino acids. V lost 6 bases, J lost 8 bases, and 13 bases lay in between.

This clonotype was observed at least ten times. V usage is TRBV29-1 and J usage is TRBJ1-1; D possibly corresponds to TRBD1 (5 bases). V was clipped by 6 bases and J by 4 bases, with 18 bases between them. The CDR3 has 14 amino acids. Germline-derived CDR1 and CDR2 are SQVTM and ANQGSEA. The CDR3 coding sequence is TGCAGCGTCGTACGGGGGGAGGTTGGCACTGAAGCTTTCTTT. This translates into CSVVRGEVGTEAFF.